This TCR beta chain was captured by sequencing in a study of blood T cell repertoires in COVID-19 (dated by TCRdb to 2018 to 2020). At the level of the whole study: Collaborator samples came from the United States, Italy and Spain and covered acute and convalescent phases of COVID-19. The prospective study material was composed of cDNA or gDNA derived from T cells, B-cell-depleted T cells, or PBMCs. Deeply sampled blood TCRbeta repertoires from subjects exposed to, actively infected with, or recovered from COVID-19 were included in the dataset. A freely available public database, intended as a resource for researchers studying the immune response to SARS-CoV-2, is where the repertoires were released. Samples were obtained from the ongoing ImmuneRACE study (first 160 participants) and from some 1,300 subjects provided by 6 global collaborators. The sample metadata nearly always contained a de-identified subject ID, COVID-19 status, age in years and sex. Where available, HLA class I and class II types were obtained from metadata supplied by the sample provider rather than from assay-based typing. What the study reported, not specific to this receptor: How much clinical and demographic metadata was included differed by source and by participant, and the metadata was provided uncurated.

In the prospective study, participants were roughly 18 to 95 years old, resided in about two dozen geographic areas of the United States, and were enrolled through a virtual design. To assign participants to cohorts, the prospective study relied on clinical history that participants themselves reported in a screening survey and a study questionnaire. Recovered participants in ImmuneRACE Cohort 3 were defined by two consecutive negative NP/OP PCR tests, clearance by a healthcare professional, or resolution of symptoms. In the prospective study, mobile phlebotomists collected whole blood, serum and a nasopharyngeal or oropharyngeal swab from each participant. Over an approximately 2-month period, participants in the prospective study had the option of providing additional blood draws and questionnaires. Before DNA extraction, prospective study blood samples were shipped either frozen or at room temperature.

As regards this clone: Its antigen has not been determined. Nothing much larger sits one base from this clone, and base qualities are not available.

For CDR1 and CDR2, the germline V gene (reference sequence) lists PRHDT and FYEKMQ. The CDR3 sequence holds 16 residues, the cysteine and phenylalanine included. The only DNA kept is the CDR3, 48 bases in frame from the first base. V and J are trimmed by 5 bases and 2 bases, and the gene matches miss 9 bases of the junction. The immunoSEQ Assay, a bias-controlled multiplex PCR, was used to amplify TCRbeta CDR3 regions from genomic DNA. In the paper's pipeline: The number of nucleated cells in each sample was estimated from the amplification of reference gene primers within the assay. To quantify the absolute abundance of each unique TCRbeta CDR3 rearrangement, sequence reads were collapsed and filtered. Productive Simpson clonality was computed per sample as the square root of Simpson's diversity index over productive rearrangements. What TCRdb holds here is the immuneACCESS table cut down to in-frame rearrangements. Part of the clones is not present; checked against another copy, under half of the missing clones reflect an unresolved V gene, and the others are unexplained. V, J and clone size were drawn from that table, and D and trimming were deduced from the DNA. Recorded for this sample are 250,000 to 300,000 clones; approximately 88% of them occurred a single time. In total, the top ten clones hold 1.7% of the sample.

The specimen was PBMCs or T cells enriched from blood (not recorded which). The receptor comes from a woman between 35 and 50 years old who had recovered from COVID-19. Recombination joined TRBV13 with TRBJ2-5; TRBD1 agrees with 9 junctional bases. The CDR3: CASSPAGDRVQETQYF. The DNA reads TGTGCCAGCAGCCCTGCGGGGGACAGGGTACAAGAGACCCAGTACTTC.